Shown below are 7 T cell receptor beta chains from a single sample sequenced in a study of blood T cell repertoires in COVID-19. Sequencing was performed with immunoSEQ multiplex PCR; in TCRdb, only in-frame clones are kept and a portion is missing. The sample includes 140,000 or so clones, around 82% of them seen just once. Source material: peripheral blood. These receptors were obtained from a human donor in a cohort sampled during active COVID-19.

V is TRBV2 and J is TRBJ1-2; TRBD1 agrees at 8 bases. The CDR3 runs to 15 residues. J gave up 4 bases and V 6 bases, and 10 bases lay outside the gene matches. Looked up from germline, CDR1 is SNHLY and CDR2 is FYNNEI. The CDR3 here is CASRDPQGAGYGYTF. CDR3 bases: TGTGCCAGCAGGGATCCCCAGGGGGCGGGCTATGGCTACACCTTC. The full variable domain, completed using reference TRBV2 and TRBJ1-2, is EPEVTQTPSHQVTQMGQEVILRCVPISNHLYFYWYRQILGQKVEFLVSFYNNEISEKSEIFDDQFSVERPDGSNFTLKIRSTKLEDSAMYFCASRDPQGAGYGYTFGSGTRLTVV.

CDR3 residues: CAISVTDTDTQYF. The CDR3, as DNA: TGTGCCATCAGTGTGACAGACACAGATACGCAGTATTTT. The chain carries TRBV10-3 and TRBJ2-3, with D possibly being TRBD1 (5 bases). Trimming removed 4 bases from V and 2 bases from J, with 7 bases in between. This CDR3 has 13 amino acids. Germline V gene sequence: CDR1 ENHRY, CDR2 SYGVKD.

The chain carries TRBV5-1 and TRBJ1-3, with TRBD1 matching over 7 bases. The junction had 2 bases not matched to a gene; V was cut back by 2 bases and J by 0 bases. Germline V CDR1 and CDR2: SGHRS, YFSETQ. The length of the CDR3 is 15 residues. The CDR3 here is CASSFGTVSGNTIYF. DNA of the CDR3: TGCGCCAGCAGCTTCGGGACAGTCTCTGGAAACACCATATATTTT.

Only a few counts were recorded for this clone. The chain recombines TRBV19 with TRBJ2-2, with D perhaps matching TRBD1 (5 bases). This CDR3 is built from 16 residues. V lost 2 bases to trimming and J lost 6 bases, with 16 bases between them. The germline V gene has CDR1 LNHDA and CDR2 SQIVND (reference sequence). The CDR3 protein is CASSIRGSRIPGELFF. CDR3 nucleotide sequence: TGTGCCAGTAGTATAAGGGGCAGCCGCATCCCCGGGGAGCTGTTTTTT.

This chain connects TRBV25-1 to TRBJ2-5; 8 bases match TRBD1. The trim removed 4 bases at V and 5 bases at J, leaving 6 bases unmatched. Germline CDR1 is MGHDK and CDR2 is SYGVNS. This CDR3 spans 14 amino acids. The DNA of the CDR3 is TGTGCCAGCAGTGTAAGCAGGGGGCAGGAGACCCAGTACTTC. This translates into CASSVSRGQETQYF.

The V call is TRBV4-1, the J call TRBJ2-3, with 8 positions matching TRBD2. There are 16 residues in the CDR3. Looked up from germline, CDR1 is MGHRA and CDR2 is YSYEKL. Trimming took 0 bases from V and 6 from J; bases not matched to a gene: 8. The CDR3 spells CASSQEVAGGVDTQYF. DNA of the CDR3: TGCGCCAGCAGCCAAGAAGTCGCGGGGGGAGTGGATACGCAGTATTTT.

V gene TRBV4-1 combines with J gene TRBJ1-5; D is unresolved. V was clipped by 1 base and J by 4 bases, with 8 bases between them. The CDR3 consists of 14 residues. Germline-derived CDR1 and CDR2 are MGHRA and YSYEKL. The CDR3 sequence is CASSQGAENQPQHF. CDR3 nucleotides: TGCGCCAGCAGCCAAGGGGCCGAGAATCAGCCCCAGCATTTT.